Sequencing of this T cell receptor (beta chain) was carried out in a study of control samples from healthy donors and cancer patients. Profiling relied on immunoSEQ multiplex PCR, and the TCRdb table lists in-frame clones only, not all of them. The repertoire holds roughly 130,000 clones, with 90% as singletons. Germline loops: CDR1 SGHRS, CDR2 YFSETQ. The CDR3 covers 16 residues. The V gene end was trimmed by 0 bases and the J gene end by 9 bases; junction bases not matched to a gene: 7. The TCR originated in a man younger than 35 in good health. The chain uses TRBV5-1 and TRBJ2-1, with 12 bases lining up with TRBD1. The specimen was blood. The CDR3 protein is CASSLEGQGAGIEQFF. The CDR3 DNA is TGCGCCAGCAGCTTGGAGGGACAGGGGGCCGGGATTGAGCAGTTCTTC. The full variable domain, in which reference TRBV5-1 and TRBJ2-1 provide the parts outside the CDR3, is KAGVTQTPRYLIKTRGQQVTLSCSPISGHRSVSWYQQTPGQGLQFLFEYFSETQRNKGNFPGRFSGRQFSNSRSEMNVSTLELGDSALYLCASSLEGQGAGIEQFFGPGTRLTVL.